This T cell receptor (beta chain) was documented in a study of patients and donors after allogeneic stem cell transplantation. TCRdb used MiXCR to reprocess the RT-PCR reads, holding one entry per CDR3 protein. Counted here are about a million distinct CDR3 sequences, over 15% occurring once; the ten biggest clones make up 5% to 6.5%. This TCR came from a human donor who was either an allogeneic HSCT recipient or a stem cell or donor lymphocyte infusion donor (not recorded which). It is not recorded whose cells these are; they may come from a transplant donor. What was sequenced was blood, either unsorted or a sorted T cell fraction (not recorded which).

The CDR3 loop is CAWREQGIAYGYTF. The CDR3, as DNA: TGTGCCTGGAGGGAACAAGGGATTGCCTATGGCTACACCTTC. V is TRBV30 and J is TRBJ1-2; no clear D. V was trimmed by 3 bases and J by 4 bases, leaving 15 bases between them. Germline V lookup: CDR1 GTSNPN, CDR2 SVGIG (reference sequence). The CDR3 loop spans 14 amino acids.